Below, 13 T cell receptor beta chains from the same sample are listed, as sequenced in a study of T cell repertoires in cytomegalovirus infection. TCRdb processed the reads anew with MiXCR; each CDR3 protein has one entry. The sample lists roughly 170,000 distinct CDR3 sequences, roughly 21% occurring once. These receptors have no identified antigens. The material sequenced was CD8+ T cells from cultured PBMCs, taken from culture after CMV antigen stimulation. These receptors all stem from a human donor in good health (CMV status not recorded). Some clones in this sample may be carry-over from other donors' samples.

The chain couples TRBV6-2 or TRBV6-3 to TRBJ2-5, with unresolved D. The CDR3 is 13 residues long. CDR1 and CDR2 (germline): MNHEY, SVGEGT. V lost 5 bases, J lost 3 bases, and 10 bases lay in between. The CDR3 reads CASSPHSEETQYF. In DNA form, the CDR3 reads TGTGCCAGCAGTCCCCACTCAGAAGAGACCCAGTACTTC.

The chain carries TRBV14 and TRBJ1-1; 10 bases align to TRBD1. The germline V gene encodes CDR1 SGHDN and CDR2 FVKESK. CDR3 size: 17 residues. The V segment lost 3 bases and the J segment 0 bases; nucleotides outside the gene matches: 7. The CDR3 DNA follows: TGTGCCAGCAGCCAGTGGGGACAGGGGATCATGAACACTGAAGCTTTCTTT. This gives the protein CASSQWGQGIMNTEAFF.

The gene calls are TRBV28 and TRBJ2-7, with D uncertain. Trimming left V 3 bases short and J 0 bases short, with 6 bases between. This CDR3 is 13 amino acids long. The germline V gene has CDR1 MDHEN and CDR2 SYDVKM. DNA of the CDR3: TGTGCCAGCAGTTTTGGATTCTCCTACGAGCAGTACTTC. Translation: CASSFGFSYEQYF.

This clonotype was detected a few times. The chain uses TRBV6-1 and TRBJ2-7; 9 bases are a match to TRBD1. V was pared by 4 bases and J by 1 base, with 2 bases of the junction left unmatched. The CDR3 extends over 14 amino acids. Per the germline V gene, CDR1 is MNHNS and CDR2 is SASEGT. CDR3 sequence (DNA): TGTGCCAGCAGTGGGACAGGGGCGTCCTACGAGCAGTACTTC. As protein: CASSGTGASYEQYF.

Only a few counts were recorded for this clonotype. The V and J genes are TRBV27 and TRBJ1-6; D possibly corresponds to TRBD1 (6 bases). Per the germline V gene, CDR1 is MNHEY and CDR2 is SMNVEV (reference sequence). The CDR3 contains 15 residues. Trimming removed 6 bases at V and 10 bases at J, with 19 bases between. DNA for the CDR3: TGTGCCAGCAGCTTGCAGACAGGCCTACGATCACCCCTCCACTTT. This sequence encodes CASSLQTGLRSPLHF.

This clonotype was seen only a few times. The junction departs from the called germline gene at one end, perhaps through a read error. The chain recombines TRBV4-1 with TRBJ2-3; D is perhaps TRBD1 (6 bases). CDR3 size: 16 residues. CDR1 is MGHRA, CDR2 YSYEKL, per germline. CDR3 protein: CASSQRQAGGTDTQYF. CDR3 DNA sequence: TGTGCCAGCAGCCAACGACAGGCCGGAGGTACAGATACGCAGTATTTT.

V and J are TRBV4-1 and TRBJ2-5, with D perhaps being TRBD1 or TRBD2 (5 bases each). CDR1 MGHRA and CDR2 YSYEKL come from the germline V gene. The CDR3 extends over 15 amino acids. V shed 2 bases and J shed 5 bases, with 15 bases lying between them. The CDR3 coding sequence is TGCGCCAGCAGCCAATCCCGCTCGGGGCGGGAGACCCAGTACTTC. This gives the protein CASSQSRSGRETQYF.

V is TRBV7-6 and J is TRBJ1-2, with D tentatively TRBD1 (6 bases). CDR1 is SGHVS and CDR2 is FNYEAQ in the germline V gene. CDR3 length: 16 residues. The V end lost 5 bases, the J end lost 0 bases, and 16 bases lay between the germline ends. The CDR3 loop reads CASSPRGGRSNYGYTF. The CDR3 bases are TGTGCCAGCAGCCCTCGGGGGGGGCGGTCTAACTATGGCTACACCTTC.

Written as DNA, the CDR3 is TGTGCCAGCAGTAGCTTCCTAGACGAGCAGTACTTC. It codes for CASSSFLDEQYF. The rearrangement uses TRBV7-2 and TRBJ2-7; the D is unclear. CDR1 and CDR2 from the germline V gene are SGHTA and FQGNSA. V was pared by 6 bases and J by 5 bases, with 11 bases between. This CDR3 is 12 amino acids long.

This clonotype was seen only a few times. This chain joins TRBV11-2 and TRBJ1-1; weak D call: TRBD1 (6 bases). V was pared by 6 bases and J by 4 bases, with 12 bases between. The CDR3 is 13 residues long. Germline V lookup: CDR1 SGHAT, CDR2 FQNNGV. CDR3 in amino acids: CASRQGGSTEAFF. CDR3 bases: TGTGCCAGCAGACAGGGCGGGAGCACTGAAGCTTTCTTT.

This clonotype was observed a few times. The rearrangement joins TRBV15 to TRBJ2-1; a possible D gene is TRBD1 (5 bases). The CDR3 extends over 16 amino acids. Trimming pared 0 bases from V and 6 bases from J, leaving 15 bases between. Germline values: CDR1 LNHNV, CDR2 YYDKDF (reference sequence). The CDR3 sequence: CATSRDRGIGANEQFF. The CDR3 coding sequence is TGTGCCACCAGCAGAGATCGTGGGATTGGGGCCAATGAGCAGTTCTTC. The variable domain in full, completed from reference TRBV15 and TRBJ2-1, reads DAMVIQNPRYQVTQFGKPVTLSCSQTLNHNVMYWYQQKSSQAPKLLFHYYDKDFNNEADTPDNFQSRRPNTSFCFLDIRSPGLGDTAMYLCATSRDRGIGANEQFFGPGTRLTVL.

This clonotype has a handful of counts. J is TRBJ1-4 and V is TRBV12-3 or TRBV12-4; D remains ambiguous. The CDR3 consists of 12 residues. Between the trimmed V and J ends, which lost 0 bases and 14 bases, there was a span of 10 bases. This chain's CDR3 is CASSLASMGLFF. Written as DNA, the CDR3 is TGTGCCAGCAGTTTAGCCTCGATGGGGCTGTTTTTT.

The V call is TRBV4-1, the J call TRBJ1-1; tentative D call: TRBD1 (5 bases). The germline V gene encodes CDR1 MGHRA and CDR2 YSYEKL. The CDR3 spans 15 residues. Trimming stripped 0 bases from V and 2 bases from J, with 10 bases between. The CDR3 DNA reads as TGCGCCAGCAGCCAAGAAGGGGCAGCCAACACTGAAGCTTTCTTT. The encoded protein is CASSQEGAANTEAFF.